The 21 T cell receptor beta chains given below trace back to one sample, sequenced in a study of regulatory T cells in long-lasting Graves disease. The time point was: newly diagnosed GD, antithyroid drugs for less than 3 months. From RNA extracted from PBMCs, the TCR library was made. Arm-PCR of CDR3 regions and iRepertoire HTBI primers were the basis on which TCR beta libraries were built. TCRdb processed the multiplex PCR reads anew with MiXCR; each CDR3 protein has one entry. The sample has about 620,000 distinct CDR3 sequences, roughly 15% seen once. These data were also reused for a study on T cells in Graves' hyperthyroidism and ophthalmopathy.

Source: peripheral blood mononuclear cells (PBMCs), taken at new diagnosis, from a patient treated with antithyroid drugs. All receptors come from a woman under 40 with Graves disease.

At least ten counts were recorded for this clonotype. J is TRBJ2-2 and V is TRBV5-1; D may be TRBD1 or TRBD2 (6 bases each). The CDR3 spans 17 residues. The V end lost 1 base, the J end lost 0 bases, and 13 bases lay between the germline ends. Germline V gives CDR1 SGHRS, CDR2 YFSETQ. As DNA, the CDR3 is TGCGCCAGCAGCTTGCCCAAGGGGGGCTCGAACACCGGGGAGCTGTTTTTT. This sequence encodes CASSLPKGGSNTGELFF. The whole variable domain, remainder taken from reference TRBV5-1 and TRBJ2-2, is KAGVTQTPRYLIKTRGQQVTLSCSPISGHRSVSWYQQTPGQGLQFLFEYFSETQRNKGNFPGRFSGRQFSNSRSEMNVSTLELGDSALYLCASSLPKGGSNTGELFFGEGSRLTVL.

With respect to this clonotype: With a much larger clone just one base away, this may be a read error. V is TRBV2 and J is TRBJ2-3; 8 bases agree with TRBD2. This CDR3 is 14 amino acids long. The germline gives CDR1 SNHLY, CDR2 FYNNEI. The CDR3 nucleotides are TGTGCCAGCAGTAAAACGGGAGGGAGCGACGAGCGGTACTTC. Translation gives CASSKTGGSDERYF. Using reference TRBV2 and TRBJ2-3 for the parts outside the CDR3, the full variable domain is EPEVTQTPSHQVTQMGQEVILRCVPISNHLYFYWYRQILGQKVEFLVSFYNNEISEKSEIFDDQFSVERPDGSNFTLKIRSTKLEDSAMYFCASSKTGGSDERYFGPGTRLTVL.

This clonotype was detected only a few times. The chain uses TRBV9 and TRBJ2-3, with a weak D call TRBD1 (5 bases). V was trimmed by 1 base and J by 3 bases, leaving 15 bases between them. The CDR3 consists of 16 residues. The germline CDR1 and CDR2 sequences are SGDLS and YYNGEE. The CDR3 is CASSVSARRGTDTQYF. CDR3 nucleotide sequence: TGTGCCAGCAGCGTATCAGCACGTAGGGGAACAGATACGCAGTATTTT.

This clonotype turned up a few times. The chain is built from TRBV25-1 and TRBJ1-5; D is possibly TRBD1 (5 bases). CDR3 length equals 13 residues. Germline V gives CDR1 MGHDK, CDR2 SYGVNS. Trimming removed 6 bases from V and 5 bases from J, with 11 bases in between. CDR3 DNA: TGTGCCAGCAGGGGGGGAGCCTATCAGCCCCAGCATTTT. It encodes CASRGGAYQPQHF.

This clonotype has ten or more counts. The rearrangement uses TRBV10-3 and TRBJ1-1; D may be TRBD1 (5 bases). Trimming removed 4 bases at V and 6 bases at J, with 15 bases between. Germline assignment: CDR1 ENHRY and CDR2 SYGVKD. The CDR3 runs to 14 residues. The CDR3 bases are TGTGCCATCAGTGGTGGGGACGGAGGGGCTGAAGCTTTCTTT. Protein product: CAISGGDGGAEAFF.

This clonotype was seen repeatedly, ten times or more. The CDR3 protein is CASSYQYGATDTQYF. CDR3 DNA sequence: TGTGCCAGCAGTTACCAGTACGGGGCCACAGATACGCAGTATTTT. V gene TRBV6-2 or TRBV6-3 combines with J gene TRBJ2-3; D is possibly TRBD1 or TRBD2 (5 bases each). Trimming shortened V by 2 bases and J by 2 bases, and 11 bases separated the two germline ends. Looked up from germline, CDR1 is MNHEY and CDR2 is SVGEGT. The CDR3 spans 15 residues.

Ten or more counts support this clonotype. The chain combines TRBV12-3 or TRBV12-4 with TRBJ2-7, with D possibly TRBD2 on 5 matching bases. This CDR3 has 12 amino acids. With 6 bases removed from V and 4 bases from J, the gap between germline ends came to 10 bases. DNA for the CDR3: TGTGCCAGCAGCTTGGAGGCTTACGAGCAGTACTTC. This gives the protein CASSLEAYEQYF.

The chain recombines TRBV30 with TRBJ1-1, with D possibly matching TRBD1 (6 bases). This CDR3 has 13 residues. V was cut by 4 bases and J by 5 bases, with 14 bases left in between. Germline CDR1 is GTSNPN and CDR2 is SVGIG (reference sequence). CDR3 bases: TGTGCCTGGACCCTACAGGGCGGAACTGAAGCTTTCTTT. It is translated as CAWTLQGGTEAFF. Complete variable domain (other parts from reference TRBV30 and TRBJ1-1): SQTIHQWPATLVQPVGSPLSLECTVEGTSNPNLYWYRQAAGRGLQLLFYSVGIGQISSEVPQNLSASRPQDRQFILSSKKLLLSDSGFYLCAWTLQGGTEAFFGQGTRLTVV.

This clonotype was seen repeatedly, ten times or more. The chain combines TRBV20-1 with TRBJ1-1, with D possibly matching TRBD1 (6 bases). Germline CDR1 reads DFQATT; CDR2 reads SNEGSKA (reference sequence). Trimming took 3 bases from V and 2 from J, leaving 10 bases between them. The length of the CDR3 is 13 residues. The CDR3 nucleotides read TGCAGTGCTAGGGACAGACAAAACACTGAAGCTTTCTTT. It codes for CSARDRQNTEAFF.

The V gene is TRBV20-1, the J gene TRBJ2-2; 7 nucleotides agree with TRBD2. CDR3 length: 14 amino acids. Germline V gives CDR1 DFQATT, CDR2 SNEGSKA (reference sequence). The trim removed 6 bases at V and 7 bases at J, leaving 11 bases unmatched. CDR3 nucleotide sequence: TGCAGTGCCCGCTGGGGGGGGGTCGGCGGGGAGCTGTTTTTT. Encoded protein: CSARWGGVGGELFF.

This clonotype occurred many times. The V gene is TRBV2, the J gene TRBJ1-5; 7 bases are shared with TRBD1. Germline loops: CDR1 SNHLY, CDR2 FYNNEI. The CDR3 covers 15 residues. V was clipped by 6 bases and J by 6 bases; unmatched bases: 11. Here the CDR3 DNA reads TGTGCCAGCAGCTGGACAGGAGGATCGTCTCAGCCCCAGCATTTT. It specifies CASSWTGGSSQPQHF. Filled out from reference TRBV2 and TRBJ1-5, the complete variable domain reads EPEVTQTPSHQVTQMGQEVILRCVPISNHLYFYWYRQILGQKVEFLVSFYNNEISEKSEIFDDQFSVERPDGSNFTLKIRSTKLEDSAMYFCASSWTGGSSQPQHFGDGTRLSIL.

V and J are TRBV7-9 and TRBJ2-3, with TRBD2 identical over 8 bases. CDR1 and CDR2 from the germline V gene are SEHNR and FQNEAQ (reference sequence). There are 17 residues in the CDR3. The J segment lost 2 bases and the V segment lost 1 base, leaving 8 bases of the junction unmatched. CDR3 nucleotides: TGTGCCAGCAGCTTAGGTGGTACTAGCGGTTACACAGATACGCAGTATTTT. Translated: CASSLGGTSGYTDTQYF.

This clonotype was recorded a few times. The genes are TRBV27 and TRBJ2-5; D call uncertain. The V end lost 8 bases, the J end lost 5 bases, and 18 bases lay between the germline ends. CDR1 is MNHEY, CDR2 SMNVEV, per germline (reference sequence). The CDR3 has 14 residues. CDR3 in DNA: TGTGCCAGCCAGCCCGCTCTAGGGTTTGAGACCCAGTACTTC. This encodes CASQPALGFETQYF.

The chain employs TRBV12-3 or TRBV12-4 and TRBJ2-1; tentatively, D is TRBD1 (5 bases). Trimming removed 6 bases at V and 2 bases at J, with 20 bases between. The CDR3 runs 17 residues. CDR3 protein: CASRGGQGDSTYNEQFF. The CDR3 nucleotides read TGTGCCAGCAGGGGCGGACAAGGGGATTCTACCTACAATGAGCAGTTCTTC.

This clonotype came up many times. CDR3 DNA: TGTGCCATATGCCGGGAGGCGGGCACTGAAGCTTTCTTT. Translation: CAICREAGTEAFF. The gene calls are TRBV10-3 and TRBJ1-1, with D unclear. The length of the CDR3 is 13 residues. V gave up 9 bases and J gave up 4 bases, with 15 bases separating them. Germline CDR1 ENHRY, CDR2 SYGVKD.

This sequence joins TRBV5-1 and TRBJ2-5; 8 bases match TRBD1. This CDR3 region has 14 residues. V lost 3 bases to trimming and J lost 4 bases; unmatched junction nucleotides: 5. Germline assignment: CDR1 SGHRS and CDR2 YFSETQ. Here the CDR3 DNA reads TGCGCCAGCAGCTGGGGACAGGTCGGAGAGACCCAGTACTTC. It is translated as CASSWGQVGETQYF. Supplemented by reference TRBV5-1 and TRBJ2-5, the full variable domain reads KAGVTQTPRYLIKTRGQQVTLSCSPISGHRSVSWYQQTPGQGLQFLFEYFSETQRNKGNFPGRFSGRQFSNSRSEMNVSTLELGDSALYLCASSWGQVGETQYFGPGTRLLVL.

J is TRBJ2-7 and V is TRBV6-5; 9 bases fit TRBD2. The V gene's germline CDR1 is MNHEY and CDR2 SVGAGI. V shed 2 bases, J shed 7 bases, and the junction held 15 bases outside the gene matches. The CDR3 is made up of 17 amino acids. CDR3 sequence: CASSYARGREGRNEQYF. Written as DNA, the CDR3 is TGTGCCAGCAGTTACGCAAGGGGGCGGGAGGGCCGTAATGAGCAGTACTTC.

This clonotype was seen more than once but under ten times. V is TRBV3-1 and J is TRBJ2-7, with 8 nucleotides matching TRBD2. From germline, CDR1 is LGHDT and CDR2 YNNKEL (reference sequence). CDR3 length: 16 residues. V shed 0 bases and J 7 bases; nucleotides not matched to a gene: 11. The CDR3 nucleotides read TGTGCCAGCAGCCAAGAACGCCAAGCGGGAGTAGGTGAGCAGTACTTC. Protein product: CASSQERQAGVGEQYF.

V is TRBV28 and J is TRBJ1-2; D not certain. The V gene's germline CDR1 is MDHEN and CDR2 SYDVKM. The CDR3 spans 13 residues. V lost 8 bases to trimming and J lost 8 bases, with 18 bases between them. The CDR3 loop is CASGSGGLRGYTF. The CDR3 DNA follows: TGTGCCAGCGGCTCCGGCGGGCTGCGCGGCTACACCTTC.

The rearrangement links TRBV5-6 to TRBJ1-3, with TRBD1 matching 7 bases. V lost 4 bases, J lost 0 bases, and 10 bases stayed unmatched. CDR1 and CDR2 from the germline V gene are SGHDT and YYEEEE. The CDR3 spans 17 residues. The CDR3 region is CASSTPGTAVSGNTIYF. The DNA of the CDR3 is TGTGCCAGCAGCACCCCCGGGACAGCGGTCTCTGGAAACACCATATATTTT.

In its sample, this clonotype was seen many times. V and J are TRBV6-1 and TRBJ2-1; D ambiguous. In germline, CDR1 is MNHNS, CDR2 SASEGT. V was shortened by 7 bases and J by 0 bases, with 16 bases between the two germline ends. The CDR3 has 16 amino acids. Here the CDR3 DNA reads TGTGCCAGCAACCTCCAGGTCGCGAGCTCCTACAATGAGCAGTTCTTC. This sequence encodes CASNLQVASSYNEQFF.